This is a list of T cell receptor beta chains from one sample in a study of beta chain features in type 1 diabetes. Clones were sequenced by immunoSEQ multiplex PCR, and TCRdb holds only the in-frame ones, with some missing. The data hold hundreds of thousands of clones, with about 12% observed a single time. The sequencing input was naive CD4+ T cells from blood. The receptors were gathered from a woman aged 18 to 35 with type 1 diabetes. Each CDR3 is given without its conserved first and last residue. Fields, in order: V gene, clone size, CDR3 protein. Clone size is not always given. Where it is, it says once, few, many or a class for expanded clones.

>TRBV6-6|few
ASRTRGAGGVNEQF
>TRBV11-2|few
ASSLAQGANYGYT
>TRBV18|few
ASSPRQVEQY
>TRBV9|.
ASSVLGQGANEQF
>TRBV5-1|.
ASSSSGTSGSEQY
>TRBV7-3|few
ASSTDRSGTQY
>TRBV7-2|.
ASSLHGRGKDTQY
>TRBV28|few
ASSLPGNTEAF
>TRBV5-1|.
ASSLVGGSTDTQY
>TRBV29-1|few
SAITGHGYEQY
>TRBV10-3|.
AISESVVAGGPYNEQF
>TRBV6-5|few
ASSYFGLAETQY
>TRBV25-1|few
ASSEDPGQGYGYT
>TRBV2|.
ASSEGTGSFNEQF
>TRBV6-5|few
ASSYSGTEYNEQF
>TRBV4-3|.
ASSHGISYEQY
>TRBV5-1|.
ASSLLAGFTDTQY
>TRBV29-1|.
SAGHLENTEAF
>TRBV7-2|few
ASSPPPAGVNEQF
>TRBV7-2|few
ASTEQGADTQY
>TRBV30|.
AWNQGLAATGELF
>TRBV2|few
ASSEEAADTQY
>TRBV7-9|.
ASSRQGANYGYT
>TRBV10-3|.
AINGGGPNTGELF
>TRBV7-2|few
ASSIDRDYEQY
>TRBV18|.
ASSSDSPPSGSPYEQY
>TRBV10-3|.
AISDPDRAGYEQY
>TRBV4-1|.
ASSQSYSGISSISGEQY
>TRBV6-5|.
ASSYSRDRANYGYT
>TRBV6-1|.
AVSLGTLLGEQY
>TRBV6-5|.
ASSPGQSYEQF
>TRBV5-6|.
ASRQRGQAMGYT
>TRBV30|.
AWRRAGANEQF
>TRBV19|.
ASRPRLAGGGNEQF
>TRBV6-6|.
ASRTGEETQY
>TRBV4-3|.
ASSQEYGNQPQH
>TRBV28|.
ASRSTNYGYT
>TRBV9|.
ASSGLAGAYNEQF
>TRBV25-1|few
ASSGYSNQPQH
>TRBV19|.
ARDPGQAYEQY
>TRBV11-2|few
ASNQDRYYEQY
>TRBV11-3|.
ASRLGGPNTEAF
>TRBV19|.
ASRERQHNSPLH
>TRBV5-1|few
ASSRWTSGSSYEQY
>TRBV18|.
ASSPPGQGSSNEQF
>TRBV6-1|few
ASSGTGTSPYNEQF
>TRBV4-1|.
ASSRPLTGNTEAF
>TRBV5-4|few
ASSLNQGQNTEAF
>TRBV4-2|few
ASSQDVTSGRLIRREQY
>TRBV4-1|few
ASSQGLARTIYNEQF
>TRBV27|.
ASSLRWEGEQY
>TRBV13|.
ASSLGRVWDTQY
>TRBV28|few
ATLTGTGVGELF
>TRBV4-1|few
ASSRPWDRGNIQY
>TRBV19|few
ASTAEVPEKLF
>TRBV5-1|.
ASSSRGNTEAF
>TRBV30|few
AWSSPFTGWTNEKLF
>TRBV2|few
ASRPGLGFEQY
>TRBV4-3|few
ASSQEPGQGAYEQY
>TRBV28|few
ASSFPGLDYEQY